The rows below give T cell receptor beta chains drawn from one sample of a study of PD-1 blockade in classical Hodgkin lymphoma. The method was immunoSEQ multiplex PCR; TCRdb's version includes in-frame clones alone and lacks a portion of them. The table includes over 80,000 clones, just under 80% detected once. The specimen was peripheral blood mononuclear cells (PBMCs), collected before the fourth cycle of nivolumab. The receptors originated from a human donor with classical Hodgkin lymphoma. CDR3s include the opening cysteine and the closing phenylalanine or tryptophan. D genes are given only for firm matches. The size field is filled for only some rows; it gives once, few, many or a size class.

j_call	d_call	v_call	clone_size	cdr3_aa	cdr3_nt
TRBJ2-1	TRBD2	TRBV10-3	NA	CAITFASGLAGNEQFF	TGTGCCATCACTTTTGCATCCGGACTAGCGGGCAATGAGCAGTTCTTC
TRBJ2-3	NA	TRBV9	NA	CASSVITVPTDTQYF	TGTGCCAGCAGCGTAATCACAGTACCCACAGATACGCAGTATTTT
TRBJ1-2	NA	TRBV29-1	few	CSVFGTHYGYTF	TGCAGCGTTTTTGGGACGCACTATGGCTACACCTTC
TRBJ2-1	TRBD2	TRBV4-3	NA	CASSQDLQREWNEQFF	TGCGCCAGCAGCCAAGATTTGCAGCGGGAGTGGAATGAGCAGTTCTTC
TRBJ1-4	NA	TRBV19	NA	CASKRRGETNEKLFF	TGTGCCAGTAAGCGGAGGGGAGAGACTAATGAAAAACTGTTTTTT
TRBJ2-7	NA	TRBV29-1	NA	CSALGGLRSYEQYF	TGCAGCGCCCTAGGGGGGTTAAGATCCTACGAGCAGTACTTC
TRBJ2-7	NA	TRBV6-5	NA	CASSYSRRGEQYF	TGTGCCAGCAGTTACTCGAGGCGGGGCGAGCAGTACTTC
TRBJ2-1	NA	TRBV18	NA	CASSPPAGNEQFF	TGTGCCAGCTCACCACCGGCGGGGAATGAGCAGTTCTTC
TRBJ1-3	NA	TRBV7-9	NA	CASSLDTIASGNTIYF	TGTGCCAGCAGCTTAGACACGATAGCTTCTGGAAACACCATATATTTT
TRBJ2-7	TRBD1	TRBV6-5	NA	CASSYFPGQEGEQYF	TGTGCCAGCAGTTACTTTCCGGGACAGGAGGGCGAGCAGTACTTC
TRBJ2-7	NA	TRBV7-2	NA	CASSDYLASSSYEQYF	TGTGCCAGCAGTGACTACCTAGCGTCAAGCTCCTACGAGCAGTACTTC
TRBJ2-2	TRBD1	TRBV18	NA	CASSVDRVTGELFF	TGTGCCAGCTCAGTCGACAGGGTCACCGGGGAGCTGTTTTTT
TRBJ1-6	TRBD1	TRBV5-1	few	CASSLVTGGAGYSPLHF	TGCGCCAGCAGCTTGGTGACAGGGGGCGCGGGGTATTCACCCCTCCACTTT
TRBJ2-4	NA	TRBV12-5	few	CASGPSSAKNIQYF	TGTGCTAGTGGTCCATCTTCAGCCAAAAACATTCAGTACTTC
TRBJ1-2	NA	TRBV18	once	CASSLDLENYGYTF	TGTGCCAGCTCACTGGATTTGGAGAACTATGGCTACACCTTC
TRBJ2-5	TRBD2	TRBV13	NA	CASSLSGGAWETQYF	TGTGCCAGCAGCTTAAGCGGGGGGGCTTGGGAGACCCAGTACTTC
TRBJ2-1	NA	TRBV9	NA	CASSVDVINEQFF	TGTGCCAGCAGCGTAGATGTTATCAATGAGCAGTTCTTC
TRBJ2-7	NA	TRBV5-4	NA	CASSLGRLRAGYEQYF	TGTGCCAGCAGCTTGGGACGACTAAGGGCCGGTTACGAGCAGTACTTC
TRBJ2-3	NA	TRBV9	once	CASSVDVRDTQYF	TGTGCCAGCAGCGTAGACGTGAGGGATACGCAGTATTTT
TRBJ2-5	NA	TRBV5-3	NA	CARSRRETQYF	TGTGCCAGAAGCCGCAGGGAGACCCAGTACTTC
TRBJ1-4	NA	TRBV11-2	NA	CASSTDIRVWDNEKLFF	TGTGCCAGCAGCACAGATATTCGGGTTTGGGATAATGAAAAACTGTTTTTT
TRBJ1-2	TRBD1	TRBV28	NA	CASSLNNPGQGVGYTF	TGTGCCAGCAGTCTTAACAACCCGGGACAGGGTGTCGGCTACACCTTC
TRBJ1-5	NA	TRBV7-2	NA	CASSWGLISNQPQHF	TGTGCCAGCAGCTGGGGACTCATCAGCAATCAGCCCCAGCATTTT
TRBJ2-5	NA	TRBV5-1	NA	CASSLGREETQYF	TGCGCCAGCAGCTTGGGGAGGGAGGAGACCCAGTACTTC
TRBJ2-7	NA	TRBV2	NA	CASTTGEENYEQYF	TGTGCCAGCACAACAGGGGAGGAAAACTACGAGCAGTACTTC
TRBJ2-3	NA	TRBV5-1	NA	CASSLDVTDTQYF	TGCGCCAGCAGCTTGGACGTTACAGATACGCAGTATTTT
TRBJ2-1	NA	TRBV7-2	NA	CASSFQRDINEQFF	TGTGCCAGCAGCTTTCAGCGGGACATAAATGAGCAGTTCTTC
TRBJ1-5	NA	TRBV4-1	NA	CASSQDRDSNQPQHF	TGCGCCAGCAGCCAAGACCGGGACTCAAATCAGCCCCAGCATTTT
TRBJ2-5	NA	TRBV7-8	NA	CASRGGRLETQYF	TGTGCCAGCAGGGGAGGCAGGCTGGAGACCCAGTACTTC
TRBJ2-2	TRBD1	TRBV27	few	CASRTGTNTGELFF	TGTGCCAGCAGGACAGGGACGAACACCGGGGAGCTGTTTTTT
TRBJ2-7	TRBD1	TRBV27	NA	CASSRTGQGKLAYEQYF	TGTGCCAGCAGCCGAACAGGACAGGGGAAACTCGCCTACGAGCAGTACTTC
TRBJ2-2	NA	TRBV9	NA	CASSVDHAGSNTGELFF	TGTGCCAGCAGCGTAGATCATGCGGGCTCGAACACCGGGGAGCTGTTTTTT
TRBJ1-5	NA	TRBV5-1	NA	CASSLSDNQPQHF	TGCGCCAGCAGCTTGTCAGACAATCAGCCCCAGCATTTT
TRBJ2-7	TRBD2	TRBV5-6	few	CASSSGLAGGYEQYF	TGTGCCAGCAGCTCGGGACTAGCGGGAGGTTACGAGCAGTACTTC
TRBJ2-3	NA	TRBV7-9	NA	CASSLAGPSTQYF	TGTGCCAGCAGCTTAGCCGGACCTTCGACACAGTATTTT
TRBJ2-3	TRBD2	TRBV5-1	few	CASSLGTSGGLDTQYF	TGCGCCAGCAGCTTAGGGACTAGCGGGGGGTTAGATACGCAGTATTTT
TRBJ2-7	TRBD1	TRBV19	NA	CASRGGQGAREQYF	TGTGCCAGTAGAGGGGGACAGGGGGCGCGGGAGCAGTACTTC
TRBJ1-1	NA	TRBV5-1	NA	CASSLVQGRTEAFF	TGCGCCAGCAGCTTGGTTCAGGGGAGGACTGAAGCTTTCTTT
TRBJ2-7	NA	TRBV5-1	NA	CASSLRSRAGDEQYF	TGCGCCAGCAGCTTAAGGAGCAGGGCTGGCGACGAGCAGTACTTC
TRBJ1-5	TRBD1	TRBV2	NA	CASRGTGYQPQHF	TGTGCCAGCAGAGGGACAGGGTATCAGCCCCAGCATTTT
TRBJ2-7	TRBD2	TRBV28	few	CASSSGTSFFYEQYF	TGTGCCAGCAGTTCCGGGACTAGCTTCTTCTACGAGCAGTACTTC
TRBJ2-2	TRBD1	TRBV19	NA	CASSIDRAGGELFF	TGTGCCAGTAGTATCGACAGGGCAGGGGGGGAGCTGTTTTTT
TRBJ2-7	NA	TRBV19	NA	CASSHNHEQYF	TGTGCCAGTAGCCACAACCACGAGCAGTATTTC
TRBJ2-5	TRBD1	TRBV11-3	NA	CASSPGQGETQYF	TGTGCCAGCAGCCCGGGACAGGGAGAGACCCAGTACTTC
TRBJ1-2	NA	TRBV14	NA	CASSQDRAFRIGYTF	TGTGCCAGCAGCCAAGACAGGGCCTTCCGAATAGGCTACACCTTC
TRBJ1-4	TRBD1	TRBV19	NA	CASTDRVDEKLFF	TGTGCCAGTACCGACAGGGTGGATGAAAAACTGTTTTTT